The clone carrying this T cell receptor (beta chain) was picked up a small number of times. The antigen is unknown. The PCR ran on 60 Vbeta and 13 Jbeta primers. TCRdb keeps only in-frame clones here, not all; method: immunoSEQ multiplex PCR. The top ten hold approximately 2.4% of the sample, which has more than 50,000 clones, 77% seen once. This CDR3 contains 13 residues. Trimming removed 5 bases at V and 5 bases at J, with 11 bases between. CDR1 is MNHEY and CDR2 is SMNVEV in the germline V gene (reference sequence). The data stem from a study of cytomegalovirus exposure and HLA in healthy donors. Broader study findings: Reportedly, diagnosis of cytomegalovirus status by the classifier showed high specificity and sensitivity. Earlier analysis found most TCR beta V segments productive about 87% or about 30% of the time. A link between a missense DCLRE1C variant and TCR beta V- and J-gene trimming emerged from a later analysis. In all likelihood, a cluster of highly shared sequence variants was a sequencing artifact.

This TCR derives from a female donor in good health and CMV-seronegative. What was sequenced was PBMCs. The genes are TRBV27 and TRBJ2-3; possibly TRBD1 for D (5 bases). Written as DNA, the CDR3 is TGTGCCAGCAGTGGGGCGAGTGGAGATACGCAGTATTTT. This sequence encodes CASSGASGDTQYF.